This T cell receptor (beta chain) was sequenced for a study of blood T cell repertoires in COVID-19. Study context: Whether acute or convalescent, the COVID-19 samples came from the United States, Italy and Spain.

The count of this clone is one. In the source study's methods: Nucleated cell number was recorded as an estimate derived from reference gene primer amplification. Generated by immunoSEQ multiplex PCR, the TCRdb table keeps only in-frame clones and is missing some. Clone size and the V and J calls come from that table; the DNA yielded D and trimming. Seen here are under 250,000 clones, about four fifths observed once, and the top ten hold around 2.5%. CDR1 and CDR2 from the germline V gene are MNHNS and SASEGT. Trimming took 0 bases from V and 3 from J, leaving 9 bases between them. This CDR3 region has 15 residues.

The source of this sequence is a woman in her 40s with active or convalescent COVID-19. Sequencing was done on a sample of peripheral blood. This chain connects TRBV6-1 to TRBJ2-4; D possibly corresponds to TRBD2 (5 bases). CDR3 sequence reads: CASSEARSGKNIQYF. In DNA form, the CDR3 reads TGTGCCAGCAGTGAAGCGCGGAGCGGCAAAAACATTCAGTACTTC.